The 10 T cell receptor beta chains below all came from one sample that was sequenced in a study of tumor and adjacent non-tumor tissue in lung cancer. No cell sorting was done before RNA was extracted from the tissue. The normal lung tissue was taken more than 3 cm from the tumor edge. Three rounds of nested PCR, following a modified ARM-PCR protocol, produced the TCRbeta library. TCRdb passed the multiplex PCR reads through MiXCR, listing each CDR3 protein once. The table lists roughly 67,000 distinct CDR3 sequences, roughly three quarters of them singletons, with 35% to 50% in the top ten. The source material was distant non-tumor lung tissue. These receptors were obtained from a man in his 60s with non-small cell lung cancer.

As for this clonotype: Compared with germline, one end of the junction differs, possibly owing to a read error. V is TRBV15 and J is TRBJ2-5, with a possible D match to TRBD2 (6 bases). Germline loops: CDR1 LNHNV, CDR2 YYDKDF (reference sequence). The CDR3 runs 15 residues. The CDR3 DNA reads as TGTGCCACCTCAAACCAACTAACGGGAGAAGAGACCCAGTATTTC. Translation gives CATSNQLTGEETQYF.

Points on this clonotype: At one end, the junction sequence differs from germline, possibly due to a read error. This chain uses TRBV28 with TRBJ1-5; 9 bases are a match to TRBD1. Germline loops: CDR1 MDHEN, CDR2 SYDVKM. The CDR3 runs to 14 residues. CDR3 sequence reads: CASIGTGRNQPLYF. CDR3 DNA sequence: TGTGCCAGCATAGGGACAGGGAGGAATCAGCCCCTGTATTTT.

The chain combines TRBV5-5 with TRBJ2-3; D ambiguous. The CDR3 runs to 14 residues. Trimming took 2 bases from V and 2 from J, leaving 9 bases between them. Germline V lookup: CDR1 SGHKS, CDR2 YYEKEE (reference sequence). The DNA of the CDR3 is TGTGCCAGCAGCTTCTTAGAGAACACAGATACGCAGTATTTT. Protein: CASSFLENTDTQYF.

CDR3 sequence: CASLQVVHGPTQPQHF. In nucleotides, the CDR3 is TGCGCCAGCCTCCAGGTGGTTCATGGACCCACTCAGCCCCAGCATTTT. The chain has TRBV4-1 and TRBJ1-5; D remains ambiguous. The V gene's germline CDR1 is MGHRA and CDR2 YSYEKL. Trimming removed 8 bases at V and 6 bases at J, with 23 bases between. The CDR3 is 16 residues long.

As regards this clonotype: This may stem from a read error, because a much larger clone lies one nucleotide away. This sequence joins TRBV7-9 and TRBJ2-7; D is unresolved. Looked up from germline, CDR1 is SEHNR and CDR2 is FQNEAQ (reference sequence). The CDR3 runs to 14 residues. CDR3: CACSSKILDYEQYF. The CDR3 DNA is TGTGCCTGCAGCTCAAAGATCCTAGATTACGAGCAGTACTTC.

A note on this clonotype: The junction does not match germline at one end; this may be a read error. J is TRBJ1-5 and V is TRBV6-5, with D possibly being TRBD1 (5 bases). CDR1 and CDR2 (germline): MNHEY, SVGAGI. This CDR3 region has 15 residues. CDR3 bases: TGTGCAAGCATAAAAGCCGGGACCGATAATCAGCCCCAGCATTTT. It encodes CASIKAGTDNQPQHF.

As to this clonotype: Mismatch with germline at one junction end may stem from a read error. The gene calls are TRBV5-4 and TRBJ2-1; tentatively, D is TRBD2 (6 bases). CDR1 and CDR2 (germline): SGHNT, YYREEE (reference sequence). This CDR3 region has 16 residues. The CDR3 reads CACSGSGVGGRGEQSF. As DNA, the CDR3 is TGTGCCTGCAGCGGGTCCGGAGTTGGCGGGCGCGGTGAGCAGTCCTTC. Based on the CDR3 plus reference TRBV5-4 and TRBJ2-1, the full variable domain is ETGVTQSPTHLIKTRGQQVTLRCSSQSGHNTVSWYQQALGQGPQFIFQYYREEENGRGNFPPRFSGLQFPNYSSELNVNALELDDSALYLCACSGSGVGGRGEQSFGPGTRLTVL.

This clonotype was recorded at least ten times. The chain uses TRBV28 and TRBJ2-6; D tentatively reads TRBD1 or TRBD2 (5 bases each). The germline V and J ends were trimmed by 8 bases and 4 bases, with 15 bases remaining between them. This CDR3 has 15 residues. CDR1 and CDR2 from the germline V gene are MDHEN and SYDVKM. CDR3 in amino acids: CASGTGFLGANVLTF. CDR3 in DNA: TGTGCCAGCGGGACGGGGTTCCTCGGGGCCAACGTCCTGACTTTC.

Concerning this clonotype: The germline gene is not matched at one end of the junction; a read error may be the cause. The chain joins TRBV29-1 to TRBJ1-4, with 7 bases fitting TRBD1. Germline CDR1 and CDR2: SQVTM and ANQGSEA. The CDR3 is 14 amino acids. As DNA, the CDR3 is TGCAGCGTGGGGAAAGGGGGCACTAATGAAAAACAGTTTTTC. As protein: CSVGKGGTNEKQFF.

The chain carries TRBV12-3 or TRBV12-4 and TRBJ2-1, with D unclear. V was pared by 9 bases and J by 6 bases, with 18 bases between. CDR3 length equals 14 residues. CDR3 protein: CASRPTSSVNEQFF. The CDR3 bases are TGTGCCAGTAGGCCGACAAGCTCGGTCAATGAGCAGTTCTTC.